This T cell receptor beta chain was identified during a study of T cells expressing NK-cell markers. In the study overall: Sorted CD3+CD56+NKG2C+, CD3+CD56+NKG2C- and CD3+CD56-NKG2C+ T-cell subsets were beta-chain profiled. Seropositivity for HCMV was found in seven of the eight sequenced donors, with one seronegative. The study, taken as a whole, reports: The study did not resolve the HCMV specificity of expanded NKG2C+ T cell clones.

In germline, CDR1 is DFQATT, CDR2 SNEGSKA (reference sequence). The CDR3 runs 16 residues. Regarding this clonotype: Antigen specificity is unknown.

For TCR beta, cDNA was produced by 5'RACE template switching with UMIs. TCRdb reprocessed the 5' RACE reads, with one entry per CDR3 protein and no DNA. This listing includes over 100,000 distinct CDR3 sequences. The receptor was isolated from a woman aged 18-70 years in good health. The sample consisted of blood T cells: a sorted CD56 or NKG2C T cell subset, CD4+ or CD8+ T cells, or bulk PBMC T cells (not recorded which). This sequence joins TRBV20-1 and TRBJ1-2. CDR3 loop: CSARGARGSSNYGYTF.